The 26 T cell receptor beta chains below were found in one sample sequenced in a study of CD8 T cells in Susac syndrome (dated by TCRdb to between 2018 and 2021). Libraries came from the immunoSEQ multiplex PCR assay. RNA was extracted with the RNeasy kit and 0.5 to 1 ug was reverse transcribed using random hexamers. TCRdb trimmed public reads at Q25 via fastp, called clones via MiXCR and kept in-frame beta chains. Rows matching on CDR3 protein sequence are summarized as one entry with the most common DNA and genes. The sample yields 100,000 to 150,000 distinct CDR3 sequences; around 94% were counted once. The ten largest clonotypes hold less than 0.25% of the sample. The source material was CD8+ T cells from PBMCs. These receptors were collected from a human donor with Susac syndrome.

The J gene is TRBJ2-7, the V gene TRBV7-8; D might be TRBD2 (6 bases). Germline loops: CDR1 SGHVS, CDR2 FQNEAQ. The CDR3 consists of 18 residues. The V end lost 5 bases, the J end lost 0 bases, and 23 bases lay between the germline ends. The DNA for the CDR3 is TGTGCCAGCAGCACTCGACTCTCTACTAGCAAGGTCTCCTACGAGCAGTACTTC. This codes for CASSTRLSTSKVSYEQYF.

The chain recombines TRBV18 with TRBJ1-5; D unresolved. This CDR3 is built from 15 residues. Trimming left V 2 bases short and J 4 bases short, with 12 bases between. CDR1 KGHSH and CDR2 LQKENI come from the germline V gene. This CDR3 reads CASSPRAVTNQPQHF. CDR3 nucleotide sequence: TGTGCCAGCTCACCAAGGGCGGTCACTAATCAGCCCCAGCATTTT.

This chain joins TRBV9 and TRBJ2-3; D not resolved. Germline assignment: CDR1 SGDLS and CDR2 YYNGEE. V lost 4 bases, J lost 2 bases, and 11 bases lay in between. The CDR3 loop spans 14 amino acids. In DNA, the CDR3 is TGTGCCAGCAGCCCAGGTGATCCCACAGATACGCAGTATTTT. Protein product: CASSPGDPTDTQYF. The whole variable domain, remainder taken from reference TRBV9 and TRBJ2-3, is DSGVTQTPKHLITATGQRVTLRCSPRSGDLSVYWYQQSLDQGLQFLIQYYNGEERAKGNILERFSAQQFPDLHSELNLSSLELGDSALYFCASSPGDPTDTQYFGPGTRLTVL.

The chain joins TRBV4-1 to TRBJ2-2, with 7 bases lining up with TRBD2. The CDR3 runs to 17 residues. V shed 0 bases, J shed 5 bases, and the junction held 9 bases outside the gene matches. Per germline, CDR1 MGHRA and CDR2 YSYEKL. CDR3 DNA: TGCGCCAGCAGCCAAGATCCGGCGGGAGCTAGTACCGGGGAGCTGTTTTTT. This sequence encodes CASSQDPAGASTGELFF.

The V and J genes are TRBV29-1 and TRBJ2-7, with 7 bases identical to TRBD1. The CDR3 consists of 15 residues. CDR1 is SQVTM, CDR2 ANQGSEA, per germline. J was trimmed by 0 bases and V by 1 base; bases with no gene match: 6. The DNA of the CDR3 is TGCAGCGTTGAAGCCCCGGACAGGTCCTCCTACGAGCAGTACTTC. Protein sequence: CSVEAPDRSSYEQYF.

V gene TRBV3-1 combines with J gene TRBJ2-1; 7 bases agree with TRBD2. The germline V gene encodes CDR1 LGHDT and CDR2 YNNKEL (reference sequence). This CDR3 has 15 amino acids. After removal of 2 bases from V and 5 bases from J, the junction contained 6 bases not matched to a gene. This chain's CDR3 is CASSQRAGVDNEQFF. Here the CDR3 DNA reads TGTGCCAGCAGCCAAAGGGCGGGAGTAGACAATGAGCAGTTCTTC.

J is TRBJ2-2 and V is TRBV29-1, with D possibly matching TRBD1 (5 bases). With 6 bases removed from V and 6 bases from J, the gap between germline ends came to 17 bases. Germline V gives CDR1 SQVTM, CDR2 ANQGSEA. The CDR3 length is 14 residues. The CDR3 DNA follows: TGCAGCGTCTCTGGGGCAGTGGAAGCCGGGGAGCTGTTTTTT. Translated: CSVSGAVEAGELFF.

The chain joins TRBV6-4 to TRBJ2-2; D is possibly TRBD2 (7 bases). Trimming took off 4 bases at V and 6 bases at J, with 15 bases between the two ends. CDR3 length equals 15 residues. The germline CDR1 and CDR2 sequences are MRHNA and SNTAGT. CDR3 coding DNA: TGTGCCAGCAGTGTTCGGGGGGCGGATGCCGGGGAGCTGTTTTTT. It encodes CASSVRGADAGELFF.

This rearrangement joins TRBV30 to TRBJ2-1, with 10 positions matching TRBD1. Germline V gene sequence: CDR1 GTSNPN, CDR2 SVGIG (reference sequence). CDR3 length: 15 amino acids. The V segment lost 0 bases and the J segment 5 bases; nucleotides outside the gene matches: 4. CDR3 region: CAWSVGTGANNEQFF. The CDR3 DNA follows: TGTGCCTGGAGTGTAGGGACAGGGGCGAACAATGAGCAGTTCTTC.

This clonotype was observed once. The chain links TRBV20-1 to TRBJ2-1; 12 nucleotides agree with TRBD2. The CDR3 has 14 amino acids. Losses at the gene ends were 2 bases for V and 10 bases for J; bases not matched to a gene: 6. The germline V gene encodes CDR1 DFQATT and CDR2 SNEGSKA (reference sequence). The CDR3 reads CSARLAGGPWEQFF. CDR3 nucleotide sequence: TGCAGTGCTAGACTAGCGGGAGGGCCGTGGGAGCAGTTCTTC.

The chain is built from TRBV30 and TRBJ1-2; a possible D gene is TRBD1 (5 bases). V was pared by 5 bases and J by 7 bases, with 17 bases between. Germline CDR1 and CDR2: GTSNPN and SVGIG (reference sequence). The CDR3 is made up of 13 amino acids. DNA of the CDR3: TGTGCCTGGGAAAAGGGGCAGAGTGGTGGCTACACCTTC. Its translation is CAWEKGQSGGYTF.

This clonotype was seen only once. The rearrangement uses TRBV11-2 and TRBJ2-7; D is uncertain. The CDR3 covers 15 residues. In germline, CDR1 is SGHAT, CDR2 FQNNGV. Trimming shortened V by 0 bases and J by 3 bases, and 12 bases separated the two germline ends. In DNA, the CDR3 is TGTGCCAGCAGCTTAGATTTAGGTGCAGGCTACGAGCAGTACTTC. It codes for CASSLDLGAGYEQYF.

The V and J genes are TRBV29-1 and TRBJ1-2; unclear D gene. CDR1 and CDR2 from the germline V gene are SQVTM and ANQGSEA. V lost 3 bases and J lost 4, with 3 bases in between. This CDR3 is built from 10 residues. DNA of the CDR3: TGCAGCGTTGACAGCTATGGCTACACCTTC. Translated, it gives CSVDSYGYTF.

This clonotype was detected only once. This sequence joins TRBV6-2 or TRBV6-3 and TRBJ2-7; no reliable D call. The CDR3 sequence is 13 residues long. V gave up 2 bases and J gave up 4 bases, with 9 bases separating them. Germline CDR1 and CDR2: MNHEY and SVGEGT. CDR3 DNA: TGTGCCAGCAGTTACGACGGGTGGTACGAGCAGTACTTC. Protein sequence: CASSYDGWYEQYF.

This chain joins TRBV27 and TRBJ2-7; a possible D gene is TRBD2 (5 bases). The V end was cut by 5 bases, the J end by 6 bases, with 20 bases between. From germline, CDR1 is MNHEY and CDR2 SMNVEV (reference sequence). The CDR3 runs 15 residues. The CDR3 is CASSAPGPLAAEQYF. The CDR3 DNA reads as TGTGCCAGCAGTGCCCCGGGCCCCCTAGCCGCCGAGCAGTACTTC.

Concerning this clonotype: The junction shows a germline mismatch at one end, possibly a read error. The gene calls are TRBV7-9 and TRBJ2-1; perhaps D is TRBD1 or TRBD2 (7 bases each). CDR3 length equals 14 residues. Germline CDR1 reads SEHNR; CDR2 reads FQNEAQ (reference sequence). The CDR3 nucleotides are TGCGCCAGCAGTCCAGGGGGGGTCTGGGAAAAGCAGTTCTTC. This sequence encodes CASSPGGVWEKQFF.

The V and J genes are TRBV4-2 and TRBJ2-5; 9 nucleotides line up with TRBD1. The CDR3 sequence is 15 residues long. V dropped 1 base and J dropped 0; count of bases not matched to a gene: 0. Per germline, CDR1 LGHNA and CDR2 YNFKEQ. The CDR3 region is CASSQGTGDQETQYF. Here the CDR3 DNA reads TGTGCCAGCAGCCAAGGGACAGGGGACCAAGAGACCCAGTACTTC.

The chain joins TRBV7-9 to TRBJ2-7, with 13 bases lining up with TRBD2. The CDR3 length is 16 residues. CDR1 SEHNR and CDR2 FQNEAQ come from the germline V gene (reference sequence). V lost 5 bases and J lost 2; bases outside the gene matches: 6. Here the CDR3 reads CASSRGTSGVAYEQYF. CDR3 bases: TGTGCCAGCAGCCGCGGGACTAGCGGGGTGGCCTACGAGCAGTACTTC.

The genes are TRBV13 and TRBJ2-7; the match to TRBD2 covers 11 bases. The CDR3 consists of 14 residues. Germline CDR1 PRHDT, CDR2 FYEKMQ (reference sequence). Unmatched junction bases numbered 3, after V lost 5 bases and J lost 3 bases. CDR3 nucleotide sequence: TGTGCCAGCAGCCCCGGGACTAGCGGCTACGAGCAGTACTTC. Its translation is CASSPGTSGYEQYF. Full variable domain (remainder filled in from reference TRBV13 and TRBJ2-7): AAGVIQSPRHLIKEKRETATLKCYPIPRHDTVYWYQQGPGQDPQFLISFYEKMQSDKGSIPDRFSAQQFSDYHSELNMSSLELGDSALYFCASSPGTSGYEQYFGPGTRLTVT.

CDR3 bases: TGTGCCAGCTCACCACTGGATGCGCGGGGGAAAGAGACCCAGTACTTC. This gives the protein CASSPLDARGKETQYF. The rearrangement joins TRBV18 to TRBJ2-5; TRBD2 agrees at 7 bases. The V gene's germline CDR1 is KGHSH and CDR2 LQKENI. After removal of 1 base from V and 3 bases from J, the junction contained 8 bases not matched to a gene. CDR3 length equals 16 residues.

The rearrangement uses TRBV30 and TRBJ2-2; TRBD2 matches at 9 bases. CDR1 is GTSNPN, CDR2 SVGIG, per germline (reference sequence). With V trimmed by 5 bases and J by 5 bases, 9 bases remained unmatched. The CDR3 totals 15 residues. The CDR3 region has the DNA TGTGCCTGGGAGTTAGCGGGAGTGGAGACCGGGGAGCTGTTTTTT. This sequence encodes CAWELAGVETGELFF.

The chain combines TRBV12-3 or TRBV12-4 with TRBJ1-5, with D hard to call. Trimming took off 3 bases at V and 5 bases at J, with 8 bases between the two ends. The CDR3 length is 13 residues. The CDR3 region is CASSFWRDQPQHF. In nucleotides, the CDR3 is TGTGCCAGCAGTTTCTGGCGGGATCAGCCCCAGCATTTT.

The chain has TRBV4-3 and TRBJ2-4; no firm D call. Germline V gene sequence: CDR1 LGHNA, CDR2 YSLEER. V gave up 0 bases and J gave up 8 bases, with 8 bases separating them. This CDR3 is 13 amino acids long. Here the CDR3 DNA reads TGCGCCAGCAGCCAAGATGTGTCCGACATTCAGTACTTC. This gives the protein CASSQDVSDIQYF.

The V gene is TRBV30, the J gene TRBJ1-1, with D possibly TRBD1 on 6 matching bases. V was pared by 8 bases and J by 3 bases, with 19 bases between. The CDR3 is made up of 14 amino acids. Germline lookup yields CDR1 GTSNPN and CDR2 SVGIG (reference sequence). CDR3 loop: CATQQGVGDTEAFF. CDR3 in DNA: TGTGCCACCCAACAGGGAGTCGGTGACACTGAAGCTTTCTTT. Variable domain in full (rest from reference TRBV30 and TRBJ1-1): SQTIHQWPATLVQPVGSPLSLECTVEGTSNPNLYWYRQAAGRGLQLLFYSVGIGQISSEVPQNLSASRPQDRQFILSSKKLLLSDSGFYLCATQQGVGDTEAFFGQGTRLTVV.

A single count supports this clonotype. This chain joins TRBV6-2 or TRBV6-3 and TRBJ2-6; TRBD2 matches at 8 bases. Germline V lookup: CDR1 MNHEY, CDR2 SVGEGT. The J segment lost 2 bases and the V segment lost 11 bases, leaving 5 bases of the junction unmatched. The CDR3 length is 14 residues. CDR3 loop: CACSRGAGANVLTF. The CDR3 DNA reads TGTGCCTGCTCGCGGGGGGCTGGGGCCAACGTCCTGACTTTC.

This clonotype was observed a few times. The chain couples TRBV7-9 to TRBJ2-7; D may be TRBD2 (6 bases). V was clipped by 6 bases and J by 4 bases, with 13 bases between them. The germline CDR1 and CDR2 sequences are SEHNR and FQNEAQ (reference sequence). The CDR3 runs 13 residues. CDR3 DNA: TGTGCCAGCAGTCCGGGACTGGTATACGAGCAGTACTTC. Its protein is CASSPGLVYEQYF.